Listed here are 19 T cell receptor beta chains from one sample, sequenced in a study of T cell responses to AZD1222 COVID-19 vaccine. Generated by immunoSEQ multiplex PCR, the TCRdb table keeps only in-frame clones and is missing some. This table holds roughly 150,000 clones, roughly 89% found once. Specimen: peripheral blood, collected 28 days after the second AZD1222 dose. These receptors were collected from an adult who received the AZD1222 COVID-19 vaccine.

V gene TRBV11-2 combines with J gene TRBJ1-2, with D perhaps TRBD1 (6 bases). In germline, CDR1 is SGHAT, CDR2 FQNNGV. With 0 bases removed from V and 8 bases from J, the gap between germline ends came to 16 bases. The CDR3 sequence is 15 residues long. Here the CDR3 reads CASSLDPTGGGGYTF. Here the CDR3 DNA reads TGTGCCAGCAGCTTAGACCCCACCGGGGGCGGAGGCTACACCTTC.

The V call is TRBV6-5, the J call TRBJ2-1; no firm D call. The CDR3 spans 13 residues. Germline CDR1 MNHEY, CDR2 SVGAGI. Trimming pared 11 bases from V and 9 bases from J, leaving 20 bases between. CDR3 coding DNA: TGTGCCGCGGTGAGTGTCGTCGCAGGTGAGCAGTTCTTC. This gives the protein CAAVSVVAGEQFF.

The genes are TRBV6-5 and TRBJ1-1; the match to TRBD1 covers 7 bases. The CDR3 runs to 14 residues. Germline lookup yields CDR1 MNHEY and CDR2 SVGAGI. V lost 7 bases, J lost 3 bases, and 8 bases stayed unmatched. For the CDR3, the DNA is TGTGCCAGCATAGAGACAGGGAGGGACACTGAAGCTTTCTTT. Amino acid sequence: CASIETGRDTEAFF.

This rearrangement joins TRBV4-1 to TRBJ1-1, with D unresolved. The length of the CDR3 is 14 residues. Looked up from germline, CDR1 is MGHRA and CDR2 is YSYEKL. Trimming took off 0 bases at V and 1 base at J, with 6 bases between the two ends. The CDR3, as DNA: TGCGCCAGCAGCCAAGACAGAGCGAACACTGAAGCTTTCTTT. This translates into CASSQDRANTEAFF.

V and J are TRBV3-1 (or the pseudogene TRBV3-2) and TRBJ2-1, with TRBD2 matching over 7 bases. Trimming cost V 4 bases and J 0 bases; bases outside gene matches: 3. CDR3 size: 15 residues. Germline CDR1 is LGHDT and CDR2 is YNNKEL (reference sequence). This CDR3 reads CASSRPSGSYNEQFF. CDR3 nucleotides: TGTGCCAGCAGCCGCCCTAGCGGCTCCTACAATGAGCAGTTCTTC.

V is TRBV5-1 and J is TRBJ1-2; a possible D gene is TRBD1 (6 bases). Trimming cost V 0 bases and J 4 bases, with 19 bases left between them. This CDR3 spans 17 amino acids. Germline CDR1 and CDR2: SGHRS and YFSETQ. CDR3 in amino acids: CASSLGAGVTWGYGYTF. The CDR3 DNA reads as TGCGCCAGCAGCTTGGGGGCAGGGGTCACTTGGGGCTATGGCTACACCTTC.

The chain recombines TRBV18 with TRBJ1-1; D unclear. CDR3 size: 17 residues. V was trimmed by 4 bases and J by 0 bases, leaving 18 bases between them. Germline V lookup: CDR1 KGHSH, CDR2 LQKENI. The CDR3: CASSLNSGGDMNTEAFF. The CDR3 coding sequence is TGTGCCAGCTCACTCAACTCGGGCGGAGACATGAACACTGAAGCTTTCTTT.

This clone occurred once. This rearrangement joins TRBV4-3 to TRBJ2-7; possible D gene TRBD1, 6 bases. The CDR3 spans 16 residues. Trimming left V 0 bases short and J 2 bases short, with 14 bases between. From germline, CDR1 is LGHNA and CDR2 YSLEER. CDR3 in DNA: TGCGCCAGCAGCCAAGAGGGGAACAGGGTTGCCTACGAGCAGTACTTC. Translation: CASSQEGNRVAYEQYF.

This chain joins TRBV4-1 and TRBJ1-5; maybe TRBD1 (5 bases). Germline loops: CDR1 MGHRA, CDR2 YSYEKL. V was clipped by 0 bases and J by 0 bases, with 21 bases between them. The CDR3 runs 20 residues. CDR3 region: CASSQDTLQGTSYSNQPQHF. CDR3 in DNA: TGCGCCAGCAGCCAAGACACCCTTCAAGGGACTTCATATAGCAATCAGCCCCAGCATTTT.

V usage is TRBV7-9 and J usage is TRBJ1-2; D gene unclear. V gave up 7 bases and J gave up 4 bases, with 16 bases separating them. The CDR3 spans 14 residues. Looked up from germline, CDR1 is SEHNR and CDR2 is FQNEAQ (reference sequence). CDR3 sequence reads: CASKRAEGIYGYTF. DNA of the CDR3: TGTGCCAGCAAAAGGGCAGAAGGGATCTATGGCTACACCTTC.

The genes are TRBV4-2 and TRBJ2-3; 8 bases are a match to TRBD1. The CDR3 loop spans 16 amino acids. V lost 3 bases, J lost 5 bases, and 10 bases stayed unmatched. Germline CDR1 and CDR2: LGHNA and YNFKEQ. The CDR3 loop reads CASSQEASGGLDTQYF. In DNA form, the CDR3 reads TGTGCCAGCAGCCAGGAGGCCTCAGGGGGCTTAGATACGCAGTATTTT.

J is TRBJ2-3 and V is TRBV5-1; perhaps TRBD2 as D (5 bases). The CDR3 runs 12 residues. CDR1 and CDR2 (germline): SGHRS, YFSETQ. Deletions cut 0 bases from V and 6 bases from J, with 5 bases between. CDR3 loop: CASSLGGDTQYF. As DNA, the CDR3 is TGCGCCAGCAGCTTGGGAGGGGATACGCAGTATTTT.

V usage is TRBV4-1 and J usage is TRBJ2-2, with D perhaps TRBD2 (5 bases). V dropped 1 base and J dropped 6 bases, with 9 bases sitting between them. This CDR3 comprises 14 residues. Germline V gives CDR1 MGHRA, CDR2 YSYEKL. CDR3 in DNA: TGCGCCAGCAGCCAAGTTTCCGGGGCCGGGGAGCTGTTTTTT. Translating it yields CASSQVSGAGELFF.

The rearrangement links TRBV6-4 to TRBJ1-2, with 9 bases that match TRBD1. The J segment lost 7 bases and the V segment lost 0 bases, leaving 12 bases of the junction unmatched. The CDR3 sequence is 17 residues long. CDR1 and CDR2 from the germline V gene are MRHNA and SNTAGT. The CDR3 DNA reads TGTGCCAGCAGTGACTCTTTGGGACAGGGTCTTGTCGGTGGCTACACCTTC. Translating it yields CASSDSLGQGLVGGYTF.

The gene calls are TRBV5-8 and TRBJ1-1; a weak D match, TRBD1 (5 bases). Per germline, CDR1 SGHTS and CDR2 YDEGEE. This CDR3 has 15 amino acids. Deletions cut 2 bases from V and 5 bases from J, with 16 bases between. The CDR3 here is CASSFGRRGKTEAFF. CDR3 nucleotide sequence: TGTGCCAGCAGCTTCGGGAGGAGGGGAAAGACTGAAGCTTTCTTT.

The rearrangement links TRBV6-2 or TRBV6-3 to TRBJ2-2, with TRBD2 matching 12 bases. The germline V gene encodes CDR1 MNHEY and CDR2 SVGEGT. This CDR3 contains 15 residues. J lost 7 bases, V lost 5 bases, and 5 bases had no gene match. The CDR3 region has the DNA TGTGCCAGCAGTGCCTTGACTAGCGGGGGCGGGGAGCTGTTTTTT. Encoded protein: CASSALTSGGGELFF.

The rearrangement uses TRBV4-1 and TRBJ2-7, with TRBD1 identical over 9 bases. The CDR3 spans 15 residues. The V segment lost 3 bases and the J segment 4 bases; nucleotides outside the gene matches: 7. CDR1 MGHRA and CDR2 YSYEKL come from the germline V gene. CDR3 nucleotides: TGCGCCAGCAGCCACTCCGACAGGGGGGTTTACGAGCAGTACTTC. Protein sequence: CASSHSDRGVYEQYF.

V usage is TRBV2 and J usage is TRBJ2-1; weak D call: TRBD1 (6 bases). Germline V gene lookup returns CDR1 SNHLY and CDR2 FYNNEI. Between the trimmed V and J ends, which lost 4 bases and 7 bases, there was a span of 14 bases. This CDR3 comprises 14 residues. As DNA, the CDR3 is TGTGCCAGCAGTGTACGGCAGGGGCGGAATGAGCAGTTCTTC. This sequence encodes CASSVRQGRNEQFF.

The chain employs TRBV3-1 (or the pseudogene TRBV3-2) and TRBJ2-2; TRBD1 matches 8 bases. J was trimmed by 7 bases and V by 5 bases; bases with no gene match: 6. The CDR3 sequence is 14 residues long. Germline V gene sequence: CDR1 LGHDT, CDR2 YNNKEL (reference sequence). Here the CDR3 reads CASSATGGHGELFF. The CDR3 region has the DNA TGTGCCAGCAGCGCCACAGGGGGACACGGGGAGCTGTTTTTT.